This T cell receptor beta chain was documented in a study of T cells in Graves' hyperthyroidism and ophthalmopathy. TCR beta CDR3 regions were amplified from RNA transcripts. The study used the HTBI primer set for a first-round RT-PCR of the TCR CDR3. Each CDR3 protein gets one entry after TCRdb re-called the multiplex PCR reads with MiXCR. The table has 95,000 to 110,000 distinct CDR3 sequences, 47% seen once. Study-wide points: Classification by a 13 V-J model distinguished ophthalmopathy from stable hyperthyroidism. Blood also carried most thyroid clonotypes expanded above 0.001.

Germline-derived CDR1 and CDR2 are MNHNS and SASEGT. There are 18 residues in the CDR3. Stable disease denoted Graves' hyperthyroidism without ophthalmopathy progression within 18 months. About this clonotype itself: What it recognizes is unknown. At one end, the junction sequence differs from germline, possibly due to a read error.

Sequenced material: blood. The receptor was derived from a man in his forties or fifties with Graves' hyperthyroidism. This sequence joins TRBV6-1 and TRBJ2-7; no firm D call. DNA for the CDR3: TGTGTCAGCCGGAACAGCCTAAGCTCCTACGAGCAGTACTACGAGCAGTACTTC. Translation gives CVSRNSLSSYEQYYEQYF.